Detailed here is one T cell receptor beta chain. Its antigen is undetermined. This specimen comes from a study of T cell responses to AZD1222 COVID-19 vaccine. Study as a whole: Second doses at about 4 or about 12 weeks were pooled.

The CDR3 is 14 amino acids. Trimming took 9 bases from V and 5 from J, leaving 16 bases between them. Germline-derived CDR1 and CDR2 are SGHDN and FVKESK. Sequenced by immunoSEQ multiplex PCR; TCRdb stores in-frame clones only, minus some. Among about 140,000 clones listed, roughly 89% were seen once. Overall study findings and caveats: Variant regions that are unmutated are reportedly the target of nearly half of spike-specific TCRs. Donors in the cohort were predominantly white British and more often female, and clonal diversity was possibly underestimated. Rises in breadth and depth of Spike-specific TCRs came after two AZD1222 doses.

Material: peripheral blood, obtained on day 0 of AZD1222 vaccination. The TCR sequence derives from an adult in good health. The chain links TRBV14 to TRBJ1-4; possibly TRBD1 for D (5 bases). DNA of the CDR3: TGTGCCAGTAGCTACCGACGGGGGAATGAAAAACTGTTTTTT. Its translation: CASSYRRGNEKLFF.